This entry features one T cell receptor beta chain sequence. Its antigen is not yet known. No much larger clone is present one base from it, and per-base qualities are unavailable. The High Capacity cDNA Reverse Transcription Kit was used to reverse transcribe all of the isolated RNA, meaning that expressed TCRB transcripts were what got sequenced. Deep immunoSEQ sequencing was applied to naive, central memory and regulatory T cell samples, giving an average of about 3.7 million total reads per sample. Sorted cells were lysed in RLT buffer, and RNA was extracted using DNase-treated RNeasy Micro or Mini kits according to cell number. To prevent cross-contamination, every cell subset was processed on its own, while patient and healthy donor samples were processed together. TCRB sequences were amplified from cDNA with the immunoSEQ multiplex PCR, producing 87-bp fragments spanning the CDR3 region. Sequencing of the amplicons was performed on the Illumina HiSeq platform. For the original study's pipeline: PCR bias was computationally corrected using synthetic template baselines, reads within Hamming distance 2 were collapsed, and singletons that could not be merged were discarded. Reads were aligned against IMGT so that V, D and J genes, CDR3 length and insertions or deletions at six rearrangement sites could be assigned. Clonotype counts were normalized to sorted cell number within each subset before computing true diversity and Gini coefficients with the tcR R package. The overlap coefficient, calculated on TCRB nucleotide sequences, was used to measure repertoire sharing. As a proxy for the pre-selection repertoire, out-of-frame TCRB sequences from naive cells were analyzed. The immuneACCESS repertoire file appears here via TCRdb, limited to in-frame rearrangements. These files lack a portion of the clones; in checked studies, under half of the deficit traces to unresolved V genes, and the cause of the others is not known. The DNA gave D and trimming, while V, J and clone size come from that table. The sample profile shows around 690,000 clones; around 11% of them were found once. The top ten hold approximately 0.11% of the sample.

From each donor, a single peripheral blood sample of approximately 0.11 L on average was drawn into heparinised tubes. A BD FACSAria II and a panel including CD45RO, CCR7, CD25, CD127, CD95 and CD27 were used to sort naive, central memory, regulatory and stem cell-like memory CD4+ T cells. A purity above 95% was achieved for all sorted populations. PBMCs were isolated immediately by Lymphoprep density gradient centrifugation and stained directly without culture. Samples were stained and sorted in pairs, with one healthy donor and one patient per experiment, so that batch effects were minimized. The entry originates in a study of beta chain features in type 1 diabetes (dated by TCRdb to the late 2010s). Broadly, across the study: Patients and healthy donors did not differ in mean age, gender distribution, total cell number or subset yield. A total of 100 million to 110 million sorted cells were examined across all samples, and a strong correlation was observed between cell number per subset and RNA yield. Whereas all 30 or so donors provided naive and central memory subsets, regulatory and stem cell-like memory subsets were isolated from just 8 patients and roughly 8 healthy donors. The study compared the TCRB repertoires of sorted circulating CD4+ T cell subsets in recently diagnosed type 1 diabetes patients with those in matched healthy donors. What the authors observed across the whole study: Because cDNA was sequenced instead of genomic DNA, activated cells with high expression could be over-represented, although the groups did not differ in activation or CD3 levels. PCR may preferentially amplify shorter templates, but because patient and control samples were amplified and corrected together, any resulting skew would affect both groups equally. The naive, central memory and regulatory TCRB repertoires appeared to resemble one another more closely among patients than among healthy donors. A moderate but significant shortening of TCRB CDR3 length was observed in type 1 diabetes patients in all four CD4+ subsets. Only small numbers of individuals were included in the HLA sub-analyses, which left unresolved whether HLA type had any influence on TCRB rearrangement. At VDJ recombination sites, patients with type 1 diabetes made fewer insertions and deleted more nucleotides, a pattern implying thymic rearrangement abnormalities.

Including cysteine and phenylalanine, the CDR3 has 17 amino acids. Of the read, only the CDR3 DNA is kept; its 51 bases are in frame from base 1. V has 3 bases trimmed and J has 2 bases trimmed; junction bases matching no gene number 5. The germline V gene provides CDR1 SGHTA and CDR2 FQGTGA. The receptor chain draws on TRBV7-3 and TRBJ2-3; 13 middle bases align to TRBD2. The sequenced sample was naive CD4+ T cells from blood. This specimen's cell subset or site label, interpreted: true naive CD4+ T cells. This TCR was recovered from a man aged 25 to 40 with type 1 diabetes. The nucleotide sequence is TGTGCCAGCAGCTTGGGACTAGCGGGGTTCCCCACAGATACGCAGTATTTT. This encodes CASSLGLAGFPTDTQYF.